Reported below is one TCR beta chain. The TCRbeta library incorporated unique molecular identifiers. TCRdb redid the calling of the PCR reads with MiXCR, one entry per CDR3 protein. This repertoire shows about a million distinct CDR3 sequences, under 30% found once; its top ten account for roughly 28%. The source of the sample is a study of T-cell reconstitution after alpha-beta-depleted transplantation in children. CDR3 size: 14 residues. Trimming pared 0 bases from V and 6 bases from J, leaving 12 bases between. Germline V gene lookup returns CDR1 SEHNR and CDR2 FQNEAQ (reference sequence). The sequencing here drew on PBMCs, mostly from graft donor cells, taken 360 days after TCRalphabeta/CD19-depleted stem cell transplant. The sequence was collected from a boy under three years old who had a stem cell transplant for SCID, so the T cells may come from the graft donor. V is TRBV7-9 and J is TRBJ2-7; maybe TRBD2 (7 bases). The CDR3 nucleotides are TGTGCCAGCAGCTTAGCCGAGGGGGGGCGCGAGCAGTACTTC. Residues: CASSLAEGGREQYF.